These T cell receptor beta chains were read from a single sample in a study of CD8 T cells in Susac syndrome. TCRdb ran MiXCR on the immunoSEQ multiplex PCR reads and lists one entry per CDR3 protein. The sample records 90,000 to 150,000 distinct CDR3 sequences, about 90% being singletons. Sequencing was carried out using CD8+ T cells from PBMCs. All receptors come from a human donor in good health. Each CDR3 is given with its conserved first and last residue.

CDR3aa: CAISEGTGEAFF
j_gene: TRBJ1-1
v_gene: TRBV10-3

CDR3aa: CSVAGTSGVDEQFF
j_gene: TRBJ2-1
v_gene: TRBV29-1

CDR3aa: CASSLRNFYNEQFF
j_gene: TRBJ2-1
v_gene: TRBV5-1

CDR3aa: CSAGQLGNTIYF
j_gene: TRBJ1-3
v_gene: TRBV20-1

CDR3aa: CASSLGGAGYTF
j_gene: TRBJ1-2
v_gene: TRBV12-3/TRBV12-4

CDR3aa: CATAGGYGYTF
j_gene: TRBJ1-2
v_gene: TRBV7-9

CDR3aa: CASSLSRATPTDTQYF
j_gene: TRBJ2-3
v_gene: TRBV27

CDR3aa: CASSPTLSGANVLTF
j_gene: TRBJ2-6
v_gene: TRBV7-3

CDR3aa: CASSVRATPYNEQFF
j_gene: TRBJ2-1
v_gene: TRBV9

CDR3aa: CASSLGGSIQTQYF
j_gene: TRBJ2-5
v_gene: TRBV6-2/TRBV6-3

CDR3aa: CASSQGRTGYTF
j_gene: TRBJ1-2
v_gene: TRBV3-1

CDR3aa: CASSKIPGQGNTEAFF
j_gene: TRBJ1-1
v_gene: TRBV19

CDR3aa: CASARQIPNLNSPLHF
j_gene: TRBJ1-6
v_gene: TRBV27

CDR3aa: CASSFRGAAGNQPQHF
j_gene: TRBJ1-5
v_gene: TRBV12-3/TRBV12-4

CDR3aa: CASSLLDRAPGELFF
j_gene: TRBJ2-2
v_gene: TRBV7-9

CDR3aa: CASNPGSGNTIYF
j_gene: TRBJ1-3
v_gene: TRBV5-1

CDR3aa: CASSLESARYYEQYF
j_gene: TRBJ2-7
v_gene: TRBV5-1

CDR3aa: CSARGPYQETQYF
j_gene: TRBJ2-5
v_gene: TRBV20-1

CDR3aa: CASSSYPRGSSSYEQYF
j_gene: TRBJ2-7
v_gene: TRBV5-4

CDR3aa: CASSRGASGELFF
j_gene: TRBJ2-2
v_gene: TRBV7-3

CDR3aa: CATSTDRGRETQYF
j_gene: TRBJ2-5
v_gene: TRBV15

CDR3aa: CATSEASAQNNEQFF
j_gene: TRBJ2-1
v_gene: TRBV24-1

CDR3aa: CASSVSRGQDEQFF
j_gene: TRBJ2-1
v_gene: TRBV7-2

CDR3aa: CASSPGLAGGPEETQYF
j_gene: TRBJ2-5
v_gene: TRBV5-4

CDR3aa: CASSGPGLAGGRADTQYF
j_gene: TRBJ2-3
v_gene: TRBV25-1

CDR3aa: CASSSTGGGPQHF
j_gene: TRBJ1-5
v_gene: TRBV12-3/TRBV12-4

CDR3aa: CASSRTGDYGYTF
j_gene: TRBJ1-2
v_gene: TRBV6-4

CDR3aa: CASSGDRNSETQYF
j_gene: TRBJ2-5
v_gene: TRBV12-3/TRBV12-4

CDR3aa: CASSLDGGAFEAFF
j_gene: TRBJ1-1
v_gene: TRBV7-2

CDR3aa: CASKIGGAYGYTF
j_gene: TRBJ1-2
v_gene: TRBV6-1

CDR3aa: CATSRTGNEKLFF
j_gene: TRBJ1-4
v_gene: TRBV12-3/TRBV12-4

CDR3aa: CASSFSGVSGANVLTF
j_gene: TRBJ2-6
v_gene: TRBV27

CDR3aa: CATGSWGRMNTEAFF
j_gene: TRBJ1-1
v_gene: TRBV12-3/TRBV12-4

CDR3aa: CASSLGRNSNQPQHF
j_gene: TRBJ1-5
v_gene: TRBV3-1

CDR3aa: CASSQATNSGANVLTF
j_gene: TRBJ2-6
v_gene: TRBV4-3

CDR3aa: CSVEISDYRFF
j_gene: TRBJ2-1
v_gene: TRBV29-1

CDR3aa: CASALTGTGGLGTGELFF
j_gene: TRBJ2-2
v_gene: TRBV28

CDR3aa: CSPQGTSGLANEKLFF
j_gene: TRBJ1-4
v_gene: TRBV20-1

CDR3aa: CASSVGRYGYTF
j_gene: TRBJ1-2
v_gene: TRBV6-1

CDR3aa: CASSPDAYEQYF
j_gene: TRBJ2-7
v_gene: TRBV7-2

CDR3aa: CASTEGSHGYTF
j_gene: TRBJ1-2
v_gene: TRBV12-3/TRBV12-4

CDR3aa: CASSSAAPEAFF
j_gene: TRBJ1-1
v_gene: TRBV5-6

CDR3aa: CASSDIPGLAGDTGELFF
j_gene: TRBJ2-2
v_gene: TRBV19

CDR3aa: CASSQAGGSYEQYF
j_gene: TRBJ2-7
v_gene: TRBV3-1

CDR3aa: CASRPRESYNEQFF
j_gene: TRBJ2-1
v_gene: TRBV12-3/TRBV12-4

CDR3aa: CSASSQGNTEAFF
j_gene: TRBJ1-1
v_gene: TRBV29-1

CDR3aa: CASSRGTLNSGANVLTF
j_gene: TRBJ2-6
v_gene: TRBV3-1